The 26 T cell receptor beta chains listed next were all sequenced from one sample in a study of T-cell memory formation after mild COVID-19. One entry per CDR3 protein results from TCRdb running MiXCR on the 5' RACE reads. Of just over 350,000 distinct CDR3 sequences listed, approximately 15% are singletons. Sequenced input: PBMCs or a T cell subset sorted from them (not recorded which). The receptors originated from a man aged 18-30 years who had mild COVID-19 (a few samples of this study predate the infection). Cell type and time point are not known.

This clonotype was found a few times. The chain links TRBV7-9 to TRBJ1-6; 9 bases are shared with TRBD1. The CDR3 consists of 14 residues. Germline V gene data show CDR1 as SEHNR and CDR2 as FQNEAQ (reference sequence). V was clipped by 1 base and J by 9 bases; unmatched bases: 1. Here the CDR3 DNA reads TGTGCCAGCAGCTTAGGGGACAGGGTTTCACCCCTCCACTTT. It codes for CASSLGDRVSPLHF. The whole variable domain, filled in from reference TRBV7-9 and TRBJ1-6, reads DTGVSQNPRHKITKRGQNVTFRCDPISEHNRLYWYRQTLGQGPEFLTYFQNEAQLEKSRLLSDRFSAERPKGSFSTLEIQRTEQGDSAMYLCASSLGDRVSPLHFGNGTRLTVT.

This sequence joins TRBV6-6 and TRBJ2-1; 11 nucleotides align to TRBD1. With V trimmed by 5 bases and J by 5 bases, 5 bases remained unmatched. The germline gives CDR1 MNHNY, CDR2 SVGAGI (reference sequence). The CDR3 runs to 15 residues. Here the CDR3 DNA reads TGTGCCAGCAGTCCGGGGACAGGGGGACACAATGAGCAGTTCTTC. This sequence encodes CASSPGTGGHNEQFF.

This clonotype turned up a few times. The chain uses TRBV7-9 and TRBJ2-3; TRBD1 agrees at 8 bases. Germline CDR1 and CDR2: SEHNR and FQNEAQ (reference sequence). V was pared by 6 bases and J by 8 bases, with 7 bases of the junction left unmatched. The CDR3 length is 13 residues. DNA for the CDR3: TGTGCCAGCAGAACCGACAGGGGAGCTACGCAGTATTTT. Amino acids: CASRTDRGATQYF.

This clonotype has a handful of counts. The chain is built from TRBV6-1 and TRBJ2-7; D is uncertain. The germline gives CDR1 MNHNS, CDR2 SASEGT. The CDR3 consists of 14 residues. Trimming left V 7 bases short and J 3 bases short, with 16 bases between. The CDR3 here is CASTEGLDLYEQYV. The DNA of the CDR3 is TGTGCCAGCACCGAAGGGCTGGATCTCTACGAGCAGTACGTC.

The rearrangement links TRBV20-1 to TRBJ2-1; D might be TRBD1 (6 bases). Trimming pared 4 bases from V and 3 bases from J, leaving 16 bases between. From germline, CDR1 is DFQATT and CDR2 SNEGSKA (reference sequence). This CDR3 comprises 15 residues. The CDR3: CSATPRTALYNEQFF. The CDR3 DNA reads TGCAGTGCTACCCCCCGGACAGCTCTCTACAATGAGCAGTTCTTC.

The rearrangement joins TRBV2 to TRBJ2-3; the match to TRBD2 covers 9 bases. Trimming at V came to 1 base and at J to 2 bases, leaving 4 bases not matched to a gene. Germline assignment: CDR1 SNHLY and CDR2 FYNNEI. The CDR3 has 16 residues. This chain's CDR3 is CASSEGGLALTDTQYF. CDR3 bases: TGTGCCAGCAGTGAAGGGGGACTAGCCCTCACAGATACGCAGTATTTT.

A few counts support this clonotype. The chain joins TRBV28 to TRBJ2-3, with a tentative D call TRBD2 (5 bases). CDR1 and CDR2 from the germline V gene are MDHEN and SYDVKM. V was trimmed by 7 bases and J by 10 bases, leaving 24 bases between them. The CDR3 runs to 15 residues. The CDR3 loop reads CASKGEPTIVRAQYF. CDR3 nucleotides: TGTGCCAGCAAGGGAGAACCCACTATTGTCCGGGCGCAGTATTTT.

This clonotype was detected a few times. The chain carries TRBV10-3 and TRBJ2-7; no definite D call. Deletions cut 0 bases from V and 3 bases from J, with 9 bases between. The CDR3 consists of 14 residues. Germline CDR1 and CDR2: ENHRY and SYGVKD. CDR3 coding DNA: TGTGCCATCAGTGAGTCTAGCAGTAGCTACGAGCAGTACGTC. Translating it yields CAISESSSSYEQYV.

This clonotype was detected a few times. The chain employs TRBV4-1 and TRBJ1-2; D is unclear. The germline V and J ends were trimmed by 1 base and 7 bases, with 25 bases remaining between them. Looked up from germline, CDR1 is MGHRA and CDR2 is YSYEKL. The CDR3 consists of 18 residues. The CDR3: CASSQVEGIGSREGGYTF. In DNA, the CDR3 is TGCGCCAGCAGCCAAGTGGAGGGAATCGGTTCACGCGAAGGTGGCTACACCTTC.

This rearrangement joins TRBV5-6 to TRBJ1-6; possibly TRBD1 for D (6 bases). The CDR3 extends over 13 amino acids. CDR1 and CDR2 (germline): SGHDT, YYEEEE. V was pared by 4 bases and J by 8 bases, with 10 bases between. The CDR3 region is CASSDYRDSPLHF. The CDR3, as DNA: TGTGCCAGCAGCGACTACAGGGATTCACCCCTCCACTTT.

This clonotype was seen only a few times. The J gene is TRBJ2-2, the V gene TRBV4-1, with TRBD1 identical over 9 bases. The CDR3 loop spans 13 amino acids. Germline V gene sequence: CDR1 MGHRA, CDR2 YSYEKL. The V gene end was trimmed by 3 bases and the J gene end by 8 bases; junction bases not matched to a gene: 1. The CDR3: CASSQDRGGELFF. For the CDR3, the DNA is TGCGCCAGCAGCCAGGACAGGGGTGGGGAGCTGTTTTTT.

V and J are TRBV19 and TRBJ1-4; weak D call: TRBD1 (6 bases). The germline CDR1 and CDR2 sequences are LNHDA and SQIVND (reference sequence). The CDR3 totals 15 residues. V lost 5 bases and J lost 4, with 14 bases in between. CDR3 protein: CASSAAGDFNEKLFF. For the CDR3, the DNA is TGTGCCAGTAGTGCGGCAGGGGATTTTAATGAAAAACTGTTTTTT. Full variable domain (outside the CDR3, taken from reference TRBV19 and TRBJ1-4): DGGITQSPKYLFRKEGQNVTLSCEQNLNHDAMYWYRQDPGQGLRLIYYSQIVNDFQKGDIAEGYSVSREKKESFPLTVTSAQKNPTAFYLCASSAAGDFNEKLFFGSGTQLSVL.

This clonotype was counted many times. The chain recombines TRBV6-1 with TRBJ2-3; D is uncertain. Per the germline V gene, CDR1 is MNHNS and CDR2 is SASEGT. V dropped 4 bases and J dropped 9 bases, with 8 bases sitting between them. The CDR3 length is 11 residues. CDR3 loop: CASSAETTQYF. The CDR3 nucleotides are TGTGCCAGCAGTGCAGAAACGACGCAGTATTTT.

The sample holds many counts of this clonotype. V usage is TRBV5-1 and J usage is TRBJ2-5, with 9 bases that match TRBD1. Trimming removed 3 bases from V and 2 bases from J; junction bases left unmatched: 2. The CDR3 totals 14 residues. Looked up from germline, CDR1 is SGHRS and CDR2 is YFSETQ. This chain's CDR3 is CASSSGQGQETQYF. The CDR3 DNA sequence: TGCGCCAGCAGCTCGGGACAGGGACAAGAGACCCAGTACTTC.

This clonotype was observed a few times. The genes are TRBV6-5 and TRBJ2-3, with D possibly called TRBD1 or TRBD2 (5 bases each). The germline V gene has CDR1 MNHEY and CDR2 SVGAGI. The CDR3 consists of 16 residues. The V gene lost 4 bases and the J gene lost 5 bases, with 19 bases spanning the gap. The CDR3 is CASSSVMGTDQDTQYF. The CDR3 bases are TGTGCCAGCAGTTCCGTCATGGGGACGGACCAAGATACGCAGTATTTT.

CDR3: CSASDREQPQHF. The CDR3 nucleotides read TGCAGTGCATCTGACAGGGAACAGCCCCAGCATTTT. The chain uses TRBV20-1 and TRBJ1-5; 7 bases are shared with TRBD1. CDR1 and CDR2 (germline): DFQATT, SNEGSKA (reference sequence). The length of the CDR3 is 12 residues. J lost 7 bases, V lost 6 bases, and 6 bases had no gene match.

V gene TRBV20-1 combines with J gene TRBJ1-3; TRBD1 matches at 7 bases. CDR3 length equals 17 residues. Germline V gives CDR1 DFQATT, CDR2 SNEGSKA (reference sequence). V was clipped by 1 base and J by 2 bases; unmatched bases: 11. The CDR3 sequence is CSARGRGDREPGNTIYF. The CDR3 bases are TGCAGTGCTAGAGGGCGTGGAGACAGGGAACCTGGAAACACCATATATTTT.

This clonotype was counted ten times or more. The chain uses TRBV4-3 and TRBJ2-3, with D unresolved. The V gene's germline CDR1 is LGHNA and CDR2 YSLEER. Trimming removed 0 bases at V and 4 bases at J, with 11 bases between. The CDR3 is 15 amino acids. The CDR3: CASSQESLGADTQYF. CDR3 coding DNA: TGCGCCAGCAGCCAAGAGTCTTTGGGCGCAGATACGCAGTATTTT.

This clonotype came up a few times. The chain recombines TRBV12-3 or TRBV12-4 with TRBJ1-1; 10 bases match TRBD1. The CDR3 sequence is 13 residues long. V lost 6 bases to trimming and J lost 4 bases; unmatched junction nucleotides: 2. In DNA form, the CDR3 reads TGTGCCAGCAGAAGGACAGGGGGCACTGAAGCTTTCTTT. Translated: CASRRTGGTEAFF.

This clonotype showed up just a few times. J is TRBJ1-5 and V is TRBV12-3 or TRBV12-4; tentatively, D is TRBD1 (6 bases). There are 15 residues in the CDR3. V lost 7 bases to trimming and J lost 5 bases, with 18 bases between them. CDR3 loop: CASTTTGEGYQPQHF. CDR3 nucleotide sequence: TGTGCCAGCACCACGACAGGAGAGGGGTATCAGCCCCAGCATTTT.

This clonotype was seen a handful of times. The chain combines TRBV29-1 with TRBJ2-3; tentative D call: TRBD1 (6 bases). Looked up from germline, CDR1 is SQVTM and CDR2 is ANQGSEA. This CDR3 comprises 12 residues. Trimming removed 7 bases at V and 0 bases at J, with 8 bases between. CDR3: CSGTDSTDTQYF. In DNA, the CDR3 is TGCAGCGGGACAGATAGCACAGATACGCAGTATTTT.

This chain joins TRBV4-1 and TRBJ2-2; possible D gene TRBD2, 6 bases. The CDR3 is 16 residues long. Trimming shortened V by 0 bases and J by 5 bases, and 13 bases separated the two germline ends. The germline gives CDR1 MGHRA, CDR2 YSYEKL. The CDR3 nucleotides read TGCGCCAGCAGCCAAGAGGGGGGTAGTATTACCGGGGAGCTGTTTTTT. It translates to CASSQEGGSITGELFF.

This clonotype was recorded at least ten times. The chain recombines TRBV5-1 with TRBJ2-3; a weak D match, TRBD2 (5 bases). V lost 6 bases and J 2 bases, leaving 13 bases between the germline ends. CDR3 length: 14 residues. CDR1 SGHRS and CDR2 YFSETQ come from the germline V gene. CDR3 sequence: CASTHGVPTDTQYF. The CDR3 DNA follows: TGCGCCAGCACCCACGGGGTTCCCACAGATACGCAGTATTTT.

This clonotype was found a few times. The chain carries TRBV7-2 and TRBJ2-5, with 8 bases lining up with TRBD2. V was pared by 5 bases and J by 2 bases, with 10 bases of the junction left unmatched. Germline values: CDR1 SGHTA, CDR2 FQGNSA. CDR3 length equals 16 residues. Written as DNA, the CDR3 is TGTGCCAGCAGCAGAGCGAGCGGGGGTGGGCAAGAGACCCAGTACTTC. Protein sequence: CASSRASGGGQETQYF. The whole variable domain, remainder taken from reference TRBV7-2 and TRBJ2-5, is GAGVSQSPSNKVTEKGKDVELRCDPISGHTALYWYRQSLGQGLEFLIYFQGNSAPDKSGLPSDRFSAERTGGSVSTLTIQRTQQEDSAVYLCASSRASGGGQETQYFGPGTRLLVL.

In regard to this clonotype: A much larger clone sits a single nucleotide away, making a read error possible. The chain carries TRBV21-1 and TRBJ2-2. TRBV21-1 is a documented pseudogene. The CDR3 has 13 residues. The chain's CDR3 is CASFGENTGELFF. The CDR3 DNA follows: TGTGCCAGCTTTGGGGAAAACACCGGGGAGCTGTTTTTT.

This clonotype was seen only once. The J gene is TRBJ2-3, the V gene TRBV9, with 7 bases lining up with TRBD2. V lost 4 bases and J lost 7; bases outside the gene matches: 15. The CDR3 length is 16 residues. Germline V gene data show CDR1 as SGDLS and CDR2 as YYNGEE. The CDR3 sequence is CASSYGETSPSNTQYF. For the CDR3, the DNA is TGTGCCAGCAGCTATGGTGAGACTAGCCCTTCTAATACGCAGTATTTT.